This T cell receptor (beta chain) was retrieved from a study of T cell repertoires in cytomegalovirus infection. Using its own MiXCR run on the reads, TCRdb lists one record per CDR3 protein. The sample yields approximately 910,000 distinct CDR3 sequences, approximately 31% seen once. This clonotype was found a few times. Its antigen remains unidentified. The source of this sequence is a human donor in good health (CMV status not recorded). Some clones in this sample may be carry-over from other donors' samples. The sample consisted of cultured CD8+ T cells from PBMCs, taken from culture after CMV antigen stimulation.

The CDR3 protein is CSARLPGQGHGWGNTIYF. The CDR3 DNA sequence: TGCAGTGCCCGTCTGCCGGGACAGGGGCATGGATGGGGAAACACCATATATTTT. The gene calls are TRBV20-1 and TRBJ1-3, with 10 bases aligning to TRBD1. This CDR3 contains 18 residues. The germline V gene encodes CDR1 DFQATT and CDR2 SNEGSKA (reference sequence). Unmatched junction bases numbered 18, after V lost 6 bases and J lost 4 bases.